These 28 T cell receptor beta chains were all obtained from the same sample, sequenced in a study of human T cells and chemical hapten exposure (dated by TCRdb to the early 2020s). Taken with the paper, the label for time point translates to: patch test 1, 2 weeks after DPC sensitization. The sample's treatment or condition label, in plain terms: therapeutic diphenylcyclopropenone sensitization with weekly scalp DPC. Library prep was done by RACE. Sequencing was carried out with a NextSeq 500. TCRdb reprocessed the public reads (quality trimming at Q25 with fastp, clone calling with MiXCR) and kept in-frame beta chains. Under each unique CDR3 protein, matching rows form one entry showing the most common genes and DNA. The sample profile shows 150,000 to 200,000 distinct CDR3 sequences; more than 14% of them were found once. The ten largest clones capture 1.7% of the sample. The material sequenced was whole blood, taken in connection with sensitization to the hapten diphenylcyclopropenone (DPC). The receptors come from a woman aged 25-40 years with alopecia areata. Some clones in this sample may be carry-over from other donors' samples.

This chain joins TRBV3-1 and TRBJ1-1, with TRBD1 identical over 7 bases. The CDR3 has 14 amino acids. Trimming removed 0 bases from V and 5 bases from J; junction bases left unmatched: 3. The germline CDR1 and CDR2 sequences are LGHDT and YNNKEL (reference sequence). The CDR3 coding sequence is TGTGCCAGCAGCCAAGACAGGGGGTGGACTGAAGCTTTCTTT. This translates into CASSQDRGWTEAFF.

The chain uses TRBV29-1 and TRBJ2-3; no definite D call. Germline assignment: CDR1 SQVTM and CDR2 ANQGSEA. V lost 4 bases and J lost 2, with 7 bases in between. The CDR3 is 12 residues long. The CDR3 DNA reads TGCAGCGTTGTCCCTCTCACAGATACGCAGTATTTT. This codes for CSVVPLTDTQYF.

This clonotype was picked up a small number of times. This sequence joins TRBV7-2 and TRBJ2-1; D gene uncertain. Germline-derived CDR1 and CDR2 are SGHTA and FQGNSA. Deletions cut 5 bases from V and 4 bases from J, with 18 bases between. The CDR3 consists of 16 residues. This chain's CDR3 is CASSAYRTHGYNEQFF. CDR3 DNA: TGTGCCAGCAGCGCATACCGGACCCACGGATACAATGAGCAGTTCTTC.

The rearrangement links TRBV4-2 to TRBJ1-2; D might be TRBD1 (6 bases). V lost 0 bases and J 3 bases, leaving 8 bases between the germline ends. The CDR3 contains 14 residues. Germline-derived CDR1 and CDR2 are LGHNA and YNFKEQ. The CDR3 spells CASSQEQGYYGYTF. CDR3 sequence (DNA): TGTGCCAGCAGCCAAGAACAGGGATACTATGGCTACACCTTC.

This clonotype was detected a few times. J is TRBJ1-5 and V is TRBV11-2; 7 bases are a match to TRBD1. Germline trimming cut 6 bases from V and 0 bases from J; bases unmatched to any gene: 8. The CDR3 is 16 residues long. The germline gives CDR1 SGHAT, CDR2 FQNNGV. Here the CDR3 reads CASSGRDSYSNQPQHF. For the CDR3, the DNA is TGTGCCAGCAGTGGCCGGGACAGTTATAGCAATCAGCCCCAGCATTTT.

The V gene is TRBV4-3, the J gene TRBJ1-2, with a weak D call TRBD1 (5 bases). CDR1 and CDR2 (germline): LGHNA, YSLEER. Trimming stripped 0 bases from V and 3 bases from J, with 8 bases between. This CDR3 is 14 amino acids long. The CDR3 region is CASSQEAGDYGYTF. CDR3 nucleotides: TGCGCCAGCAGCCAAGAGGCGGGGGACTATGGCTACACCTTC.

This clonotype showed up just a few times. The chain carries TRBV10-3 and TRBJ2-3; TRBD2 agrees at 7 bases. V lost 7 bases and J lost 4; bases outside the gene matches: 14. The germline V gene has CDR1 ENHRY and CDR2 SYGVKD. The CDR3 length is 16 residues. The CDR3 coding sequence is TGTGCCATCACCACATCCCCGGCGGGGGTCGCAGATACGCAGTATTTT. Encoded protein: CAITTSPAGVADTQYF.

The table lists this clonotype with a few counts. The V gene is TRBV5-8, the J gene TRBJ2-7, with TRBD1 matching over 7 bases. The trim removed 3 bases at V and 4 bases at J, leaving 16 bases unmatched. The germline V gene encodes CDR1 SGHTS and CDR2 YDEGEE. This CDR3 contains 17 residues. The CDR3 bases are TGTGCCAGCAGCTCAGGGGGTGACGGGCTGCGGCTATACGAGCAGTACTTC. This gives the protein CASSSGGDGLRLYEQYF.

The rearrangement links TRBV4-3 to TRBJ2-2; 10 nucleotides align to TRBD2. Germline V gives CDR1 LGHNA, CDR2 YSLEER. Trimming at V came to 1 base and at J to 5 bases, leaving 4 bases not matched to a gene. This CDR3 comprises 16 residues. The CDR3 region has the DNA TGCGCCAGCAGCCAAGGGACTAGCGGATCTACCGGGGAGCTGTTTTTT. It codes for CASSQGTSGSTGELFF.

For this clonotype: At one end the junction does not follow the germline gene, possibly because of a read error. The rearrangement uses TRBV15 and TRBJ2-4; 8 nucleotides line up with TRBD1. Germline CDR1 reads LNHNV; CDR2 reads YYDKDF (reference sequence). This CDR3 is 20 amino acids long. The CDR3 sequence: CATSRDAPDRATLAKNFQYF. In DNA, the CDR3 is TGTGCCACCAGCAGAGATGCCCCGGACAGGGCGACCCTAGCCAAAAACTTTCAGTACTTC.

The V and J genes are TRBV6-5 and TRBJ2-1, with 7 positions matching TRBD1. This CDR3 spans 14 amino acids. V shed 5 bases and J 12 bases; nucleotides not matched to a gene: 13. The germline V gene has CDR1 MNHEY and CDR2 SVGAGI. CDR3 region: CASSQDRASLGQFF. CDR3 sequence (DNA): TGTGCCAGCAGTCAAGACAGGGCCAGCCTCGGGCAGTTCTTC.

Here the CDR3 DNA reads TGTGCCAGCAGTGCCTTAGACTTGTCCTACGAGCAGTACTTC. Translation: CASSALDLSYEQYF. The chain has TRBV6-1 and TRBJ2-7; D ambiguous. Germline V CDR1 and CDR2: MNHNS, SASEGT. The CDR3 has 14 amino acids. Between the trimmed V and J ends, which lost 4 bases and 1 base, there was a span of 11 bases.

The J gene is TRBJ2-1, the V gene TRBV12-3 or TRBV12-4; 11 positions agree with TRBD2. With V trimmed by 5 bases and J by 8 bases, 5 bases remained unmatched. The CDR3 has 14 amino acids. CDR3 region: CASSSTSGSDEQFF. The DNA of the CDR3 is TGTGCCAGCAGTAGCACTAGCGGGAGTGATGAGCAGTTCTTC.

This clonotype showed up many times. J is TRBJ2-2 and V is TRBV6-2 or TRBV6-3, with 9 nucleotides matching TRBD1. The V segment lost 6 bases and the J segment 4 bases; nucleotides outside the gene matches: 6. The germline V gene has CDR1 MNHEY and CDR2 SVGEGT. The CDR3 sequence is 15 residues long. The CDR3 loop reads CASSPGTGITGELFF. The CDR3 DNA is TGTGCCAGCAGCCCCGGGACAGGGATCACCGGGGAGCTGTTTTTT.

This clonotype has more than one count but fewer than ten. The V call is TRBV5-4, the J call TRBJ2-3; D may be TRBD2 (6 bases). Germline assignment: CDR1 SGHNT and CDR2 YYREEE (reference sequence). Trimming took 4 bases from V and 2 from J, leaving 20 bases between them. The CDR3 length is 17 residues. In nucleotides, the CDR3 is TGTGCCAGCAGCAAAAGCCCTAGCGCCTGGGACACAGATACGCAGTATTTT. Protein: CASSKSPSAWDTDTQYF.

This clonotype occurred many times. CDR3 DNA: TGTGCCAGCAGCGACAGGGGTGTAGAAGAAAAACTGTTTTTT. Protein product: CASSDRGVEEKLFF. The rearrangement joins TRBV4-2 to TRBJ1-4; 8 positions agree with TRBD1. The CDR3 is 14 residues long. Germline V lookup: CDR1 LGHNA, CDR2 YNFKEQ. The junction had 7 bases not matched to a gene; V was cut back by 5 bases and J by 8 bases.

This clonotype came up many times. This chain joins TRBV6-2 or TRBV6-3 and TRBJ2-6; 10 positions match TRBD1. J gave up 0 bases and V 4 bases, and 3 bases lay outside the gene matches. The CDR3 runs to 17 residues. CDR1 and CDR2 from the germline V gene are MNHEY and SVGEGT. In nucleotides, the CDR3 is TGTGCCAGCAGTTCGGGACAGGGGAGCTCTGGGGCCAACGTCCTGACTTTC. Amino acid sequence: CASSSGQGSSGANVLTF.

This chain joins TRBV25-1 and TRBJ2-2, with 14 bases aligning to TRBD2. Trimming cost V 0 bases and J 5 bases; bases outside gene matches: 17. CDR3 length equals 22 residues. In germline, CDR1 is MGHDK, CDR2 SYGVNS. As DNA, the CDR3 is TGTGCCAGCAGTGAATACTTTTGGGGACTAGCGGGAGAGGAGGTAGAGACCGGGGAGCTGTTTTTT. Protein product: CASSEYFWGLAGEEVETGELFF.

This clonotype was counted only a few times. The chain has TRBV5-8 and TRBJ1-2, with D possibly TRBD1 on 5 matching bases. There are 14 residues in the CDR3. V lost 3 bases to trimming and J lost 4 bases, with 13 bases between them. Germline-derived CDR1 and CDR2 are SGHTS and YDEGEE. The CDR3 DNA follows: TGTGCCAGCAGCTCACCCGGGGCGGGCTATGGCTACACCTTC. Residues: CASSSPGAGYGYTF.

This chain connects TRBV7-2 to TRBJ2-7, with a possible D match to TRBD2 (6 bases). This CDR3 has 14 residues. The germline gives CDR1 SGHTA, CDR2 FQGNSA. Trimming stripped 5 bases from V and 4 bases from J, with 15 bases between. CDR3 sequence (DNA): TGTGCCAGCAGCCTAGTGGACGGGGGTTACGAGCAGTACTTC. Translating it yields CASSLVDGGYEQYF.

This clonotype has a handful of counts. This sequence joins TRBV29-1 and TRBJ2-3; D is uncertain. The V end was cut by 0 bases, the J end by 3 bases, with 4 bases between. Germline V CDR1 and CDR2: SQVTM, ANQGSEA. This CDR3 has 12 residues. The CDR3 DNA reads TGCAGCGTTGAAGAAAGGACAGATACGCAGTATTTT. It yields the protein CSVEERTDTQYF.

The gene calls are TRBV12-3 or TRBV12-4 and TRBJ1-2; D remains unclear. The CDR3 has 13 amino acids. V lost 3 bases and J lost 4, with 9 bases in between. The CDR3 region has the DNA TGTGCCAGCAGTTTGGCAGGATCCTATGGCTACACCTTC. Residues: CASSLAGSYGYTF.

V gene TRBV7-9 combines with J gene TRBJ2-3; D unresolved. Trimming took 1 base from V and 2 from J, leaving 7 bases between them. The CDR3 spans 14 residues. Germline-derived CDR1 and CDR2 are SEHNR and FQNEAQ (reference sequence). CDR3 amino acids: CASSLGATTDTQYF. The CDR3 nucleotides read TGTGCCAGCAGCTTAGGGGCCACCACAGATACGCAGTATTTT.

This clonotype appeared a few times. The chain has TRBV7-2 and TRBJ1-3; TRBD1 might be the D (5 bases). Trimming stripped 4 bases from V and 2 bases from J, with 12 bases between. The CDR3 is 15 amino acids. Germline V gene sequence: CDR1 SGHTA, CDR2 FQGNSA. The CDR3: CASSYSGGAGNTIYF. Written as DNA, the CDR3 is TGTGCCAGCAGCTATAGTGGGGGGGCTGGAAACACCATATATTTT.

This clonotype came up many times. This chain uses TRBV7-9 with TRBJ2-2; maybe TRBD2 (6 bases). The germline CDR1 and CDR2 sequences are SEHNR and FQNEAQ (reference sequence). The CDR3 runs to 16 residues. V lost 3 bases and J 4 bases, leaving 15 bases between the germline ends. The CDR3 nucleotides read TGTGCCAGCAGCTTCATCCGGGCCGGGGGCACCGGGGAGCTGTTTTTT. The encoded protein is CASSFIRAGGTGELFF.

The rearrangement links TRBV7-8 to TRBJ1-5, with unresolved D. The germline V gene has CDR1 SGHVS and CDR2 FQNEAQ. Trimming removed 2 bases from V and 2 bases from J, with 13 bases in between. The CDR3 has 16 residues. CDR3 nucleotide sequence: TGTGCCAGCAGCTTAAATGGGGAGAGGGGCAATCAGCCCCAGCATTTT. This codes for CASSLNGERGNQPQHF.

CDR3 bases: TGTGCCAGTCATAGCGGGAGTGGCGCTCGACGGGAGCAGTTCTTC. Protein sequence: CASHSGSGARREQFF. The V and J genes are TRBV19 and TRBJ2-1; 9 bases are a match to TRBD2. The CDR3 runs 15 residues. With 8 bases clipped from V and 10 bases from J, the junction kept 15 bases outside the gene matches. CDR1 and CDR2 (germline): LNHDA, SQIVND (reference sequence).

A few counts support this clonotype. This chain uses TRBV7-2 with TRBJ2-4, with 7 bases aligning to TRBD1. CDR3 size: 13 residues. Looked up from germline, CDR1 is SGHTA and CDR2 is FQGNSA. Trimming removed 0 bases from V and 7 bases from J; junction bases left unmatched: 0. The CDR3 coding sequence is TGTGCCAGCAGCTTAGCCAGGGGGAACATTCAGTACTTC. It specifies CASSLARGNIQYF.